The 30 T cell receptor beta chains in this list originate from one sample, sequenced in a study of blood T cells in healthy people across ages. Primed by a sample-barcoded 5' primer and a J-beta primer mix, a second PCR proceeded for 7 to 11 cycles. TCRdb independently ran MiXCR on the 5' RACE reads; one entry per CDR3 protein. The data show roughly 560,000 distinct CDR3 sequences, less than 25% seen once. This sample also appeared in a second study, on T cells of mothers and their children.

Sequenced material: blood. Receptors originate from a boy between 5 and 17 years old in good health.

The rearrangement uses TRBV3-1 and TRBJ2-5; 12 bases align to TRBD2. Near its end, the DNA agrees better with TRBJ2-7, so the J call may be wrong. The CDR3 runs 17 residues. Germline V gives CDR1 LGHDT, CDR2 YNNKEL (reference sequence). The CDR3 bases are TGTGCCAGCAGCCAGACCGGTGGGGGACTAGCGGGTTACGAGCAGTACTTC. This encodes CASSQTGGGLAGYEQYF.

V gene TRBV7-8 combines with J gene TRBJ2-3; no clear D. CDR3 size: 17 residues. CDR1 SGHVS and CDR2 FQNEAQ come from the germline V gene. Trimming removed 2 bases from V and 1 base from J, with 16 bases in between. Written as DNA, the CDR3 is TGTGCCAGCAGCTTATGGGCTGACCAAACGGGCACAGATACGCAGTATTTT. Translating gives CASSLWADQTGTDTQYF.

The table lists this clonotype with a few counts. The chain carries TRBV18 and TRBJ2-6; 9 bases line up with TRBD1. The length of the CDR3 is 17 residues. The V and J ends lost 4 bases and 3 bases, in that order; junction bases with no gene match: 7. CDR1 is KGHSH and CDR2 is LQKENI in the germline V gene. Written as DNA, the CDR3 is TGTGCCAGCTCACTACCGGGACAGGGTCTTGGGGCCAACGTCCTGACTTTC. It specifies CASSLPGQGLGANVLTF. Filled out from reference TRBV18 and TRBJ2-6, the complete variable domain reads NAGVMQNPRHLVRRRGQEARLRCSPMKGHSHVYWYRQLPEEGLKFMVYLQKENIIDESGMPKERFSAEFPKEGPSILRIQQVVRGDSAAYFCASSLPGQGLGANVLTFGAGSRLTVL.

The chain is built from TRBV10-3 and TRBJ1-1; D gene unclear. Trimming removed 0 bases from V and 3 bases from J, with 20 bases in between. The CDR3 extends over 18 amino acids. Germline-derived CDR1 and CDR2 are ENHRY and SYGVKD. The CDR3 loop reads CAISESYGLGLRDTEAFF. Here the CDR3 DNA reads TGTGCCATCAGTGAGTCCTACGGGTTGGGTCTAAGGGACACTGAAGCTTTCTTT.

V is TRBV20-1 and J is TRBJ2-7, with TRBD2 as a possible D gene (6 bases). CDR3 length: 15 residues. Trimming removed 6 bases from V and 3 bases from J, with 21 bases in between. Germline CDR1 is DFQATT and CDR2 is SNEGSKA (reference sequence). The CDR3 coding sequence is TGCAGTGCACTAGCTCGGGGCCTGTGGAGCTACGAGCAGTACTTC. It yields the protein CSALARGLWSYEQYF.

This chain uses TRBV7-9 with TRBJ2-7; 7 nucleotides match TRBD1. CDR3 length: 16 amino acids. Germline CDR1 is SEHNR and CDR2 is FQNEAQ (reference sequence). V gave up 5 bases and J gave up 0 bases; unmatched junction bases: 10. Written as DNA, the CDR3 is TGTGCCAGCAGCACCACAGGGGCCTCGAGCTCCTACGAGCAGTACTTC. Its translation: CASSTTGASSSYEQYF.

The rearrangement uses TRBV7-6 and TRBJ2-5; 8 bases match TRBD1. Trimming removed 5 bases from V and 6 bases from J; junction bases left unmatched: 8. The germline V gene has CDR1 SGHVS and CDR2 FNYEAQ. The CDR3 sequence is 14 residues long. The CDR3 bases are TGTGCCAGCAGCCCGGACAGGGCCCCAAAGACCCAGTACTTC. Protein product: CASSPDRAPKTQYF.

To note about this clonotype: One end of the junction varies from germline; a read error may be responsible. The chain is built from TRBV4-2 and TRBJ2-3; 9 bases are a match to TRBD2. Germline assignment: CDR1 LGHNA and CDR2 YNFKEQ. The CDR3 sequence is 17 residues long. The CDR3 sequence: CASSQGLWLAGTDTQYF. The CDR3 nucleotides are TGCGCCAGCAGCCAAGGGCTTTGGCTAGCGGGAACAGATACGCAGTATTTT.

CDR3 nucleotides: TGTGCCAGCAGTTCCGGACTAGCCCAGTGGAATGAGCAGTTCTTC. Amino acid sequence: CASSSGLAQWNEQFF. The V and J genes are TRBV12-3 or TRBV12-4 and TRBJ2-1; 8 nucleotides match TRBD2. V lost 4 bases and J lost 7; bases outside the gene matches: 9. CDR3 length: 15 amino acids.

The table lists this clonotype with a few counts. The rearrangement joins TRBV7-9 to TRBJ2-1; a weak D match, TRBD2 (6 bases). The J call is uncertain, as TRBJ2-7 better fits the DNA end. The CDR3 consists of 14 residues. In germline, CDR1 is SEHNR, CDR2 FQNEAQ (reference sequence). The CDR3 sequence: CASSRERDFYEQYF. The CDR3 region has the DNA TGTGCCAGCAGCCGGGAGAGGGATTTCTACGAGCAGTACTTC.

The CDR3: CASSLEGGVTGYTF. In nucleotides, the CDR3 is TGTGCCAGCAGCTTGGAAGGGGGCGTAACTGGCTACACCTTC. This chain connects TRBV5-6 to TRBJ1-2; TRBD1 matches 7 bases. The J segment lost 7 bases and the V segment lost 0 bases, leaving 6 bases of the junction unmatched. CDR3 size: 14 residues. Germline-derived CDR1 and CDR2 are SGHDT and YYEEEE.

The genes are TRBV18 and TRBJ2-5; D is uncertain. The length of the CDR3 is 15 residues. V was shortened by 3 bases and J by 0 bases, with 11 bases between the two germline ends. CDR1 is KGHSH and CDR2 is LQKENI in the germline V gene. The CDR3 loop reads CASSPDLEYQETQYF. As DNA, the CDR3 is TGTGCCAGCTCACCTGATTTGGAGTACCAAGAGACCCAGTACTTC.

This clonotype was detected only a few times. This rearrangement joins TRBV4-3 to TRBJ2-6; D ambiguous. Trimming left V 1 base short and J 4 bases short, with 5 bases between. The CDR3 has 14 amino acids. The germline V gene has CDR1 LGHNA and CDR2 YSLEER. CDR3 protein: CASSQGVGANVLTF. The CDR3 nucleotides are TGCGCCAGCAGCCAAGGAGTCGGGGCCAACGTCCTGACTTTC.

V usage is TRBV28 and J usage is TRBJ2-7, with TRBD1 matching 9 bases. The CDR3 extends over 17 amino acids. Per germline, CDR1 MDHEN and CDR2 SYDVKM. The ends lost 3 bases at V and 6 bases at J; junction bases unmatched: 15. As DNA, the CDR3 is TGTGCCAGCAGTTTTGGATTCGTGGGGGACAGGGAGTTCGAGCAGTACTTC. It encodes CASSFGFVGDREFEQYF. Full variable domain (remainder filled in from reference TRBV28 and TRBJ2-7): DVKVTQSSRYLVKRTGEKVFLECVQDMDHENMFWYRQDPGLGLRLIYFSYDVKMKEKGDIPEGYSVSREKKERFSLILESASTNQTSMYLCASSFGFVGDREFEQYFGPGTRLTVT.

The CDR3 spells CASSSGSTEAFF. CDR3 DNA: TGTGCCAGCTCCTCCGGGAGTACTGAAGCTTTCTTT. The genes are TRBV27 and TRBJ1-1; no clear D gene. CDR3 length equals 12 residues. V lost 8 bases and J 5 bases, leaving 12 bases between the germline ends. Germline V gene lookup returns CDR1 MNHEY and CDR2 SMNVEV (reference sequence).

This clonotype came up a few times. The rearrangement uses TRBV15 and TRBJ2-7; D unresolved. Trimming took 1 base from V and 2 from J, leaving 6 bases between them. CDR3 length: 13 amino acids. CDR1 LNHNV and CDR2 YYDKDF come from the germline V gene (reference sequence). CDR3 sequence (DNA): TGTGCCACCAGCAGAGGCAGCCCCTACGAGCAGTACTTC. This translates into CATSRGSPYEQYF.

J is TRBJ1-2 and V is TRBV9; 7 bases line up with TRBD1. Germline CDR1 SGDLS, CDR2 YYNGEE. After removal of 3 bases from V and 6 bases from J, the junction contained 5 bases not matched to a gene. CDR3 length: 13 amino acids. As DNA, the CDR3 is TGTGCCAGCAGCGGAACAGGGGCGGATGGCTACACCTTC. Translation gives CASSGTGADGYTF. The entire variable domain, with the rest obtained from reference TRBV9 and TRBJ1-2, is as follows: DSGVTQTPKHLITATGQRVTLRCSPRSGDLSVYWYQQSLDQGLQFLIQYYNGEERAKGNILERFSAQQFPDLHSELNLSSLELGDSALYFCASSGTGADGYTFGSGTRLTVV.

This clonotype was counted between two and nine times. The chain uses TRBV11-1 and TRBJ2-2, with 7 bases lining up with TRBD1. This CDR3 contains 18 residues. Germline V gene sequence: CDR1 SGHAT, CDR2 FQDESV (reference sequence). The J segment lost 2 bases and the V segment lost 3 bases, leaving 12 bases of the junction unmatched. DNA of the CDR3: TGTGCCAGCAGCTTGGCTCCCCGGACAGGACTCAACACCGGGGAGCTGTTTTTT. It yields the protein CASSLAPRTGLNTGELFF.

CDR3 DNA sequence: TGTGCCAGCAGTACGGGACAGGAGTACGAGCAGTACTTC. Translated: CASSTGQEYEQYF. V is TRBV28 and J is TRBJ2-7, with 8 nucleotides matching TRBD1. Germline CDR1 is MDHEN and CDR2 is SYDVKM. The CDR3 has 13 residues. V lost 5 bases, J lost 4 bases, and 4 bases stayed unmatched.

This clonotype was observed a handful of times. The chain uses TRBV7-2 and TRBJ2-5, with 12 bases fitting TRBD2. The end of the DNA fits TRBJ2-1 better, so the J call may be wrong. This CDR3 comprises 16 residues. The germline gives CDR1 SGHTA, CDR2 FQGNSA. The CDR3 here is CASSLAATSGRNEQFF. As DNA, the CDR3 is TGTGCCAGCAGCTTAGCGGCGACTAGCGGGAGAAATGAGCAGTTCTTC.

This clonotype showed up just a few times. The chain couples TRBV5-1 to TRBJ2-7, with TRBD1 identical over 7 bases. Trimming cost V 5 bases and J 4 bases; bases outside gene matches: 12. CDR1 and CDR2 from the germline V gene are SGHRS and YFSETQ. CDR3 length: 15 amino acids. The CDR3 DNA reads TGCGCCAGCAGTCCAAGGCAGGGGGAATTATACGAGCAGTACTTC. This encodes CASSPRQGELYEQYF.

This clonotype has a handful of counts. The genes are TRBV29-1 and TRBJ1-2, with D perhaps TRBD1 (6 bases). The germline V gene has CDR1 SQVTM and CDR2 ANQGSEA. This CDR3 is built from 12 residues. Trimming took off 5 bases at V and 4 bases at J, with 11 bases between the two ends. The CDR3 DNA reads as TGCAGCGTTACGGACAGAGTCTATGGCTACACCTTC. Translated, it gives CSVTDRVYGYTF.

This clonotype was seen a few times. This chain joins TRBV10-3 and TRBJ1-3; 8 nucleotides line up with TRBD1. The CDR3 is 15 amino acids. Germline loops: CDR1 ENHRY, CDR2 SYGVKD. The junction had 11 bases not matched to a gene; V was cut back by 10 bases and J by 3 bases. CDR3 sequence reads: CATSDRAKDGNTIYF. The CDR3 DNA follows: TGTGCCACATCGGACAGGGCCAAGGATGGAAACACCATATATTTT.

CDR3 region: CSVERTDRVYEQYF. The CDR3 region has the DNA TGCAGCGTTGAAAGGACGGACAGGGTCTACGAGCAGTACTTC. V is TRBV29-1 and J is TRBJ2-7, with TRBD1 matching 8 bases. V shed 2 bases, J shed 3 bases, and the junction held 6 bases outside the gene matches. The CDR3 covers 14 residues. Germline V gene data show CDR1 as SQVTM and CDR2 as ANQGSEA.

This clonotype turned up a few times. The J gene is TRBJ2-5, the V gene TRBV20-1, with 10 bases lining up with TRBD2. Trimming removed 5 bases from V and 4 bases from J; junction bases left unmatched: 13. CDR1 is DFQATT, CDR2 SNEGSKA, per germline (reference sequence). There are 16 residues in the CDR3. CDR3 nucleotides: TGCAGTGCTCCTCTAGTAGCGGGAGGAGGGAGAGAGACCCAGTACTTC. The encoded protein is CSAPLVAGGGRETQYF.

The chain combines TRBV4-1 with TRBJ2-1; 7 positions agree with TRBD2. The assigned J gene may be wrong: the sequence end matches TRBJ2-7 better. The CDR3 is 17 amino acids. Germline V gene lookup returns CDR1 MGHRA and CDR2 YSYEKL. CDR3 sequence reads: CASSQDYLGLQDYEQYF. CDR3 bases: TGCGCCAGCAGCCAAGATTACTTGGGACTACAAGACTACGAGCAGTACTTC.

The chain combines TRBV7-9 with TRBJ2-5; D remains unclear. The CDR3 runs to 12 residues. Germline CDR1 reads SEHNR; CDR2 reads FQNEAQ (reference sequence). Deletions cut 4 bases from V and 7 bases from J, with 10 bases between. The CDR3: CASSSIRGTQYF. In nucleotides, the CDR3 is TGTGCCAGCAGCTCCATTAGAGGGACCCAGTACTTC.

This clonotype was detected only a few times. The chain links TRBV19 to TRBJ2-5; maybe TRBD1 (6 bases). Trimming left V 6 bases short and J 3 bases short, with 11 bases between. The germline CDR1 and CDR2 sequences are LNHDA and SQIVND (reference sequence). The length of the CDR3 is 13 residues. The CDR3, as DNA: TGTGCCAGTAGCACAGGGATGGAAGAGACCCAGTACTTC. Amino acid sequence: CASSTGMEETQYF.

The chain uses TRBV6-2 or TRBV6-3 and TRBJ2-7, with TRBD1 identical over 9 bases. Trimming took 2 bases from V and 3 from J; bases not matched to a gene: 5. The germline V gene has CDR1 MNHEY and CDR2 SVGEGT. The length of the CDR3 is 15 residues. CDR3 coding DNA: TGTGCCAGCAGTTACGGCGGGACAGGGAACTACGAGCAGTACTTC. Protein sequence: CASSYGGTGNYEQYF.

The chain employs TRBV19 and TRBJ1-5; D gene unclear. The V end lost 8 bases, the J end lost 2 bases, and 16 bases lay between the germline ends. CDR3 length: 15 residues. Germline V gives CDR1 LNHDA, CDR2 SQIVND (reference sequence). In nucleotides, the CDR3 is TGTGCCAGTGGAAGGGCGAGTTTGGGCAATCAGCCCCAGCATTTT. Its translation is CASGRASLGNQPQHF.